Described below is a single T cell receptor beta chain sequence and its context. This clone occurred once. The antigen this receptor binds is unknown. No much larger clone exists at a distance of one base, and base qualities are not known. Relative to germline, V is missing 5 bases and J is missing 3 bases, with 6 bases of the junction outside any gene match. Reading from cysteine to phenylalanine, the CDR3 counts 14 amino acids. Only CDR3 DNA is held: 42 bases, read in frame from base 1. Sequences SGHRS (CDR1) and YFSETQ (CDR2) are obtained from the germline V gene. The data derive from a study of beta chain features in type 1 diabetes (dated by TCRdb to the late 2010s). For the wider study: Mean age, gender distribution, total cell number and subset yield were not different between patients and healthy donors. Across all samples, 107,917,701 sorted cells were examined, and cell number per subset correlated strongly with RNA yield. The study compared TCRB repertoires of sorted circulating CD4+ T cell subsets between recently diagnosed type 1 diabetes patients and matched healthy donors. Regulatory and stem cell-like memory subsets were isolated from only 8 patients and about eight healthy donors, whereas naive and central memory subsets came from all 30 or so donors.

The entire amount of isolated RNA was reverse transcribed using the High Capacity cDNA Reverse Transcription Kit, so the sequenced TCRB transcripts were expressed ones. Deep immunoSEQ sequencing was applied to naive, central memory and regulatory T cell samples, giving an average of roughly 3.5 million total reads per sample. Sorted cells were lysed in RLT buffer, and RNA was extracted using DNase-treated RNeasy Micro or Mini kits according to cell number. Each cell subset was processed separately to prevent cross-contamination, with patient and healthy donor samples processed together. TCRB sequences were amplified from cDNA with the immunoSEQ multiplex PCR, producing 87-bp fragments spanning the CDR3 region. Sequencing of the amplicons was performed on the Illumina HiSeq platform. Per the source publication's procedure: PCR bias was computationally corrected using synthetic template baselines, reads within Hamming distance 2 were collapsed, and singletons that could not be merged were discarded. Reads were aligned to IMGT to assign V, D and J genes, CDR3 length, and insertions or deletions at six rearrangement sites. Within each subset, clonotype counts were normalized to the number of sorted cells before true diversity and Gini coefficients were calculated with the tcR R package. Repertoire sharing was quantified using the overlap coefficient calculated on TCRB nucleotide sequences. Out-of-frame TCRB sequences from naive cells were analyzed to stand in for the pre-selection repertoire. TCRdb obtained this table from immuneACCESS and retained in-frame rearrangements with V and J assigned. These tables miss some clones; where compared with another copy, unresolved V genes account for less than half of the shortfall, and the remainder is unexplained. The DNA gave D and trimming, while V, J and clone size come from that table. In this sample the table shows about half a million clones, about an eighth of which occur a single time. 0.045% to 0.06% of the sample rests with the top ten.

Overall results and qualifications from the work: Because small numbers of individuals were included in the HLA sub-analyses, any influence of HLA type on TCRB rearrangement was left unresolved. Shorter templates might be favored by PCR, yet because patient and control samples were amplified and corrected together, any such skew would affect both groups equally. The naive, central memory and regulatory TCRB repertoires appeared to resemble one another more closely among patients than among healthy donors. At VDJ recombination sites, patients with type 1 diabetes made fewer insertions and deleted more nucleotides, a pattern implying thymic rearrangement abnormalities. In all four CD4+ subsets, TCRB CDR3 length was moderately but significantly shorter in type 1 diabetes patients. Sequencing cDNA rather than genomic DNA could over-represent highly expressing activated cells, although activation and CD3 levels did not differ between groups.

Each donor gave one peripheral blood draw, averaging roughly 100 mL, which was collected into heparinised tubes. A BD FACSAria II and a panel including CD45RO, CCR7, CD25, CD127, CD95 and CD27 were used to sort naive, central memory, regulatory and stem cell-like memory CD4+ T cells. All sorted populations exceeded 95% purity. PBMCs were isolated immediately by Lymphoprep density gradient centrifugation and stained directly without culture. Samples were stained and sorted in pairs, with one healthy donor and one patient per experiment, so that batch effects were minimized. Sequencing was done on a sample of naive CD4+ T cells from blood. The cell subset or site label, read with the paper, signifies: true naive CD4+ T cells. The TCR sequence derives from a woman younger than 30 in good health. The chain uses TRBV5-1 and TRBJ2-5, with 8 bases matching TRBD1. The DNA sequence is as follows: TGCGCCAGCAGATCCGGACAGGGAGAAGAGACCCAGTACTTC. Translated, this is CASRSGQGEETQYF.